This record looks at one TCR beta chain sequence and its context. Its antigen is currently unknown. These data are taken from a study of cytotoxic CD8 clonotypes in ibrutinib-treated CLL. Across the whole study: Within the patient group, 11 were relapsed/refractory and 15 treatment-naive, and 17 were IGHV unmutated. Whole-study results and caveats: At progression, clonality fell back toward baseline after rising at ibrutinib response.

The V end lost 4 bases, the J end lost 7 bases, and 21 bases lay between the germline ends. The CDR3 has 16 amino acids. Germline-derived CDR1 and CDR2 are SGHNT and YYREEE (reference sequence). The data were produced by immunoSEQ multiplex PCR, yet TCRdb's version contains in-frame clones alone and is incomplete. The sample lists fewer than 150,000 clones, around four fifths occurring once. The sample was PBMCs, taken after 24 months of ibrutinib treatment. This sequence was found in a human donor with chronic lymphocytic leukemia. The rearrangement uses TRBV5-4 and TRBJ2-1; weak D call: TRBD1 (7 bases). This CDR3 is CASSLGAQGGRNEQFF. The DNA of the CDR3 is TGTGCCAGCAGCCTAGGGGCCCAGGGGGGTAGAAATGAGCAGTTCTTC.